The 6 T cell receptor beta chains reported below all come from one sample, sequenced in a study of blood T cell repertoires in COVID-19 (dated by TCRdb to the early 2020s). Libraries were constructed by the immunoSEQ multiplex PCR assay. TCRdb mirrors the immuneACCESS table, restricted to in-frame sequences. Some clones are absent from its copies; in checked studies, under half trace to an unresolved V gene, and the reason for the others is unknown. This sample is represented by approximately 200,000 clones; roughly 77% of them were singletons. The ten largest make up 5.5% to 7% of the sample. Sample: peripheral blood. These TCRs come from a woman in her thirties or forties with COVID-19, enrolled during active disease.

The chain carries TRBV6-5 and TRBJ2-1; TRBD2 agrees at 13 bases. The CDR3 runs 15 residues. V lost 4 bases, J lost 7 bases, and 4 bases stayed unmatched. Looked up from germline, CDR1 is MNHEY and CDR2 is SVGAGI. In DNA, the CDR3 is TGTGCCAGCAGTTTACTAGCGGGGGGGACAAATGAGCAGTTCTTC. Translation gives CASSLLAGGTNEQFF.

The CDR3 region has the DNA TGTGCCAGCAGCAGCCAGGGACTTGGTGAAAAACTGTTTTTT. Translating gives CASSSQGLGEKLFF. The chain couples TRBV6-5 to TRBJ1-4; weak D call: TRBD1 (5 bases). Germline V gene sequence: CDR1 MNHEY, CDR2 SVGAGI. Trimming pared 6 bases from V and 7 bases from J, leaving 15 bases between. This CDR3 has 14 residues.

This chain connects TRBV5-6 to TRBJ1-2, with TRBD1 matching 8 bases. The CDR3 is 13 residues long. V lost 0 bases and J lost 7; bases outside the gene matches: 2. In germline, CDR1 is SGHDT, CDR2 YYEEEE. For the CDR3, the DNA is TGTGCCAGCAGCTTGGCTACAGGGGGTGGCTACACCTTC. Translating it yields CASSLATGGGYTF.

V is TRBV5-8 and J is TRBJ1-2, with D tentatively TRBD1 (6 bases). V gave up 4 bases and J gave up 4 bases, with 17 bases separating them. Germline CDR1 is SGHTS and CDR2 is YDEGEE. The CDR3 has 15 residues. The CDR3 DNA reads as TGTGCCAGCAGCCAACAGGGTTTTGATGGCTATGGCTACACCTTC. It encodes CASSQQGFDGYGYTF. Complete variable domain (other parts from reference TRBV5-8 and TRBJ1-2): EAGVTQSPTHLIKTRGQQATLRCSPISGHTSVYWYQQALGLGLQFLLWYDEGEERNRGNFPPRFSGRQFPNYSSELNVNALELEDSALYLCASSQQGFDGYGYTFGSGTRLTVV.

This chain connects TRBV6-5 to TRBJ1-2, with D unclear. Germline V gives CDR1 MNHEY, CDR2 SVGAGI. With 2 bases removed from V and 2 bases from J, the gap between germline ends came to 9 bases. The CDR3 totals 14 residues. In DNA form, the CDR3 reads TGTGCCAGCAGTTACGCGGCAGACAACTATGGCTACACCTTC. Translation gives CASSYAADNYGYTF.

This clone was seen a few times. V gene TRBV5-4 combines with J gene TRBJ2-3; 8 bases agree with TRBD2. V dropped 2 bases and J dropped 1; count of bases not matched to a gene: 6. The germline V gene has CDR1 SGHNT and CDR2 YYREEE (reference sequence). This CDR3 is built from 16 residues. Here the CDR3 reads CASSFNSGARTDTQYF. CDR3 in DNA: TGTGCCAGCAGCTTCAATAGCGGGGCCCGCACAGATACGCAGTATTTT.